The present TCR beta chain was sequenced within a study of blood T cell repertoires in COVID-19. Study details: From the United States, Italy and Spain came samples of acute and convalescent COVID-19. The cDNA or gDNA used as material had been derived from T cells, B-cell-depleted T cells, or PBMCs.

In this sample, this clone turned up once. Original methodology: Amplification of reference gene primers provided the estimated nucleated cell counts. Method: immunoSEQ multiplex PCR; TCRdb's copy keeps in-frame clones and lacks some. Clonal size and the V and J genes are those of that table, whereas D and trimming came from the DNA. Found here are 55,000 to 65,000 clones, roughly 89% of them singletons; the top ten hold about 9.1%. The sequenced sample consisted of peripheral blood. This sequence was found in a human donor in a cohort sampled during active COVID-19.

The CDR3 loop reads CASSPEVSGSPLHF. Here the CDR3 DNA reads TGTGCCAGCTCACCAGAGGTGAGTGGTTCACCCCTCCACTTT. The chain carries TRBV18 and TRBJ1-6; D unresolved. Germline values: CDR1 KGHSH, CDR2 LQKENI. This CDR3 has 14 amino acids. V was trimmed by 2 bases and J by 9 bases, leaving 11 bases between them.